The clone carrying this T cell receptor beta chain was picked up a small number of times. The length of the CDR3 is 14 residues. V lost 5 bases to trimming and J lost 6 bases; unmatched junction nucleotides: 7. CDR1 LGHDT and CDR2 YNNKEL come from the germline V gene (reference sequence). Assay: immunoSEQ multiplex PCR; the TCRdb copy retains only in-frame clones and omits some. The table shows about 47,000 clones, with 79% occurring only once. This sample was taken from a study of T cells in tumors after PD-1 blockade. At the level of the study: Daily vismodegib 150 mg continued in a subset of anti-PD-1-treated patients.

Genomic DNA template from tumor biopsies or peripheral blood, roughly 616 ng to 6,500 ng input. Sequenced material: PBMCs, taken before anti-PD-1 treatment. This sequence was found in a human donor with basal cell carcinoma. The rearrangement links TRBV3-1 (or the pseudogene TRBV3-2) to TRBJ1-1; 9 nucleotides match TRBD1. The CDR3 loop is CASSIPGQGSEAFF. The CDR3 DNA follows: TGTGCCAGCAGCATCCCGGGACAGGGCTCTGAAGCTTTCTTT.